This T cell receptor beta chain was captured by sequencing in a study of T cells expressing NK-cell markers. The CDR3 has 14 residues. Germline CDR1 SEHNR, CDR2 FQNEAQ (reference sequence). TCRdb re-called the 5' RACE reads and shows each CDR3 protein once, DNA omitted. This table holds about 150,000 distinct CDR3 sequences. The rearrangement links TRBV7-9 to TRBJ2-1. The receptor's source is a woman between 45 and 65 years old in good health. Sequencing was performed on blood T cells: a sorted CD56 or NKG2C T cell subset, CD4+ or CD8+ T cells, or bulk PBMC T cells (not recorded which). The chain's CDR3 is CASSQPGLHNEQFF.